These 19 T cell receptor beta chains came from one sample sequenced in a study of T cell changes during pregnancy in multiple sclerosis. Here immunoSEQ multiplex PCR was the method, and the copy in TCRdb shows in-frame clones only, minus some. The data hold under 130,000 clones, with roughly 93% observed a single time. The specimen was peripheral blood, collected after pregnancy. All receptors come from a female donor with multiple sclerosis, enrolled in a pregnancy study.

This rearrangement joins TRBV21-1 to TRBJ1-4; the table's D call, TRBD1, has no DNA check behind it. TRBV21-1 constitutes a pseudogene. The CDR3 length is 16 residues. CDR3 residues: CASVQIRDTYNEKLFF. DNA of the CDR3: TGTGCCAGCGTTCAGATTAGGGACACCTATAATGAAAAACTGTTTTTT.

The V call is TRBV14, the J call TRBJ2-2; perhaps TRBD1 as D (5 bases). The CDR3 sequence is 16 residues long. Per the germline V gene, CDR1 is SGHDN and CDR2 is FVKESK. The V and J ends lost 4 bases and 0 bases respectively, with 12 bases between them. The CDR3 DNA is TGTGCCAGCAGCCTCCAGGGCCCTCCGAACACCGGGGAGCTGTTTTTT. This sequence encodes CASSLQGPPNTGELFF.

The rearrangement joins TRBV7-2 to TRBJ2-1; D remains ambiguous. CDR1 and CDR2 (germline): SGHTA, FQGNSA. The CDR3 contains 14 residues. V was clipped by 0 bases and J by 6 bases, with 9 bases between them. The CDR3: CASSLARAANEQFF. In DNA form, the CDR3 reads TGTGCCAGCAGCTTAGCGCGCGCGGCCAATGAGCAGTTCTTC. Looking up the rest from reference TRBV7-2 and TRBJ2-1 gives the full variable domain: GAGVSQSPSNKVTEKGKDVELRCDPISGHTALYWYRQSLGQGLEFLIYFQGNSAPDKSGLPSDRFSAERTGGSVSTLTIQRTQQEDSAVYLCASSLARAANEQFFGPGTRLTVL.

This chain links TRBV18 with TRBJ2-1; D perhaps matches TRBD2 (6 bases). CDR1 KGHSH and CDR2 LQKENI come from the germline V gene. V was cut by 3 bases and J by 5 bases, with 11 bases left in between. The CDR3 is made up of 14 amino acids. CDR3 DNA: TGTGCCAGCTCACCTCTAGCGACTAACAATGAGCAGTTCTTC. Translated, it gives CASSPLATNNEQFF.

This chain links TRBV6-5 with TRBJ2-6; weak D call: TRBD1 (5 bases). Germline assignment: CDR1 MNHEY and CDR2 SVGAGI. The CDR3 is 16 amino acids. V was pared by 2 bases and J by 4 bases, with 12 bases between. DNA of the CDR3: TGTGCCAGCAGTTACATTAAGGGGCGAGGGGCCAACGTCCTGACTTTC. Protein sequence: CASSYIKGRGANVLTF.

V and J are TRBV5-1 and TRBJ1-2; D gene ambiguous. The CDR3 extends over 13 amino acids. Trimming removed 2 bases from V and 2 bases from J, with 7 bases in between. Germline V gene lookup returns CDR1 SGHRS and CDR2 YFSETQ. CDR3 DNA: TGCGCCAGCAGCTTTACAGAAAACTATGGCTACACCTTC. It encodes CASSFTENYGYTF.

This clone turned up a few times. This chain links TRBV19 with TRBJ1-6; maybe TRBD1 (6 bases). The germline gives CDR1 LNHDA, CDR2 SQIVND (reference sequence). CDR3 length equals 15 residues. The germline V and J ends were trimmed by 10 bases and 6 bases, with 19 bases remaining between them. The CDR3 sequence: CATASQQGTNSPLHF. The DNA for the CDR3 is TGTGCCACAGCGAGCCAACAGGGAACTAATTCACCCCTCCACTTT.

V gene TRBV29-1 combines with J gene TRBJ1-1; 7 bases fit TRBD1. Per the germline V gene, CDR1 is SQVTM and CDR2 is ANQGSEA. The CDR3 is 11 residues long. V lost 5 bases, J lost 7 bases, and 4 bases stayed unmatched. This chain's CDR3 is CSVYRGGEAFF. The DNA of the CDR3 is TGCAGCGTTTACAGGGGTGGTGAAGCTTTCTTT.

The CDR3, as DNA: TGTGCCAGTAAATTTAGACAGGGGGGATTTCTAGGTGGGGCCAACGTCCTGACTTTC. It encodes CASKFRQGGFLGGANVLTF. V is TRBV19 and J is TRBJ2-6; 9 nucleotides match TRBD1. This CDR3 is 19 amino acids long. The germline V gene has CDR1 LNHDA and CDR2 SQIVND (reference sequence). V lost 7 bases and J lost 3; bases outside the gene matches: 16. Based on the CDR3 plus reference TRBV19 and TRBJ2-6, the full variable domain is DGGITQSPKYLFRKEGQNVTLSCEQNLNHDAMYWYRQDPGQGLRLIYYSQIVNDFQKGDIAEGYSVSREKKESFPLTVTSAQKNPTAFYLCASKFRQGGFLGGANVLTFGAGSRLTVL.

The chain employs TRBV6-7 and TRBJ2-5; no reliable D call. TRBV6-7 is treated as an ORF (open reading frame) with a function not yet certain. The CDR3 sequence is 13 residues long. V lost 10 bases and J lost 0, with 12 bases in between. CDR3 nucleotides: TGTGCCACCTGGGCCTTGTACCAAGAGACCCAGTACTTC. Its protein product is CATWALYQETQYF.

This clone is a singleton in its sample. This rearrangement joins TRBV18 to TRBJ2-3, with a weak D call TRBD1 (5 bases). The CDR3 sequence is 12 residues long. Germline-derived CDR1 and CDR2 are KGHSH and LQKENI. Trimming removed 4 bases from V and 6 bases from J, with 8 bases in between. CDR3 protein: CASSRKGDTQYF. The CDR3, as DNA: TGTGCCAGCTCACGGAAGGGGGATACGCAGTATTTT.

This clone appeared a single time. The gene calls are TRBV10-3 and TRBJ2-1; D unresolved. Trimming took off 3 bases at V and 4 bases at J, with 7 bases between the two ends. The CDR3 totals 13 residues. From germline, CDR1 is ENHRY and CDR2 SYGVKD. The CDR3 region has the DNA TGTGCCATCAGTGATAAACTTTACAATGAGCAGTTCTTC. This codes for CAISDKLYNEQFF.

About this clone itself: This CDR3 is also generated by other DNA sequences in the sample. V usage is TRBV6-5 and J usage is TRBJ1-6, with TRBD1 matching over 11 bases. The CDR3 spans 15 residues. The V gene's germline CDR1 is MNHEY and CDR2 SVGAGI. J lost 7 bases, V lost 9 bases, and 8 bases had no gene match. CDR3 in DNA: TGTGCCAGTAGGGGACAGGGGGAGAAGAATTCACCCCTCCACTTT. It yields the protein CASRGQGEKNSPLHF.

This clone was detected only once. The chain joins TRBV19 to TRBJ2-7, with TRBD1 matching 9 bases. CDR1 and CDR2 from the germline V gene are LNHDA and SQIVND (reference sequence). The CDR3 covers 15 residues. V lost 5 bases and J lost 3; bases outside the gene matches: 8. The CDR3 loop reads CASSPRDRAYYEQYF. CDR3 sequence (DNA): TGTGCCAGTAGTCCTCGGGACAGGGCGTACTACGAGCAGTACTTC.

The chain joins TRBV9 to TRBJ2-3; D is possibly TRBD2 (5 bases). Germline-derived CDR1 and CDR2 are SGDLS and YYNGEE. This CDR3 comprises 16 residues. V shed 0 bases and J shed 5 bases, with 16 bases lying between them. CDR3 nucleotides: TGTGCCAGCAGCGTAGTAGGTGTGGGAGTCAAAGATACGCAGTATTTT. Its protein is CASSVVGVGVKDTQYF.

The CDR3 region is CASSLAPRDEQYF. CDR3 sequence (DNA): TGTGCCAGCAGCTTAGCCCCTCGGGACGAGCAGTACTTC. V usage is TRBV7-6 and J usage is TRBJ2-7; D uncertain. Trimming cost V 0 bases and J 5 bases, with 8 bases left between them. The CDR3 sequence is 13 residues long. The germline V gene encodes CDR1 SGHVS and CDR2 FNYEAQ.

CDR3 region: CASRTSGRVSFF. In DNA form, the CDR3 reads TGTGCCAGCAGAACTAGCGGGAGGGTGTCATTCTTC. V is TRBV6-5 and J is TRBJ2-1; 13 bases align to TRBD2. The V and J ends lost 6 bases and 16 bases, in that order; junction bases with no gene match: 6. Germline loops: CDR1 MNHEY, CDR2 SVGAGI. This CDR3 spans 12 amino acids.

The gene calls are TRBV30 and TRBJ2-2; the D gene is possibly TRBD1 (6 bases). V lost 7 bases, J lost 5 bases, and 17 bases lay in between. CDR1 is GTSNPN, CDR2 SVGIG, per germline (reference sequence). This CDR3 is 14 amino acids long. The CDR3: CALNRPQGTGELFF. CDR3 nucleotide sequence: TGTGCCTTAAACAGGCCACAGGGAACCGGGGAGCTGTTTTTT.

The chain links TRBV11-2 to TRBJ2-7; D gene unclear. Per the germline V gene, CDR1 is SGHAT and CDR2 is FQNNGV. Trimming pared 5 bases from V and 0 bases from J, leaving 17 bases between. The CDR3 is 16 amino acids. The CDR3 here is CASSRRLRSSSYEQYF. CDR3 sequence (DNA): TGTGCCAGCAGCCGTCGACTCCGGAGTTCCTCCTACGAGCAGTACTTC.